These 2 T cell receptor beta chains were all obtained from the same sample, sequenced in a study of cytomegalovirus exposure and HLA in healthy donors. It was with 60 Vbeta and 13 Jbeta primers that the PCR ran. Profiling relied on immunoSEQ multiplex PCR, and the TCRdb table lists in-frame clones only, not all of them. The sample holds 75,000 to 100,000 clones, around four fifths seen once. Sequencing was carried out using PBMCs. Receptors were obtained from a man aged 30 to 45 in good health and CMV-seronegative.

The chain is built from TRBV10-3 and TRBJ1-1; D is uncertain. CDR3 size: 13 residues. Germline loops: CDR1 ENHRY, CDR2 SYGVKD. Trimming took 5 bases from V and 0 from J, leaving 7 bases between them. The CDR3: CAISLTLNTEAFF. As DNA, the CDR3 is TGTGCCATCAGTCTGACTCTGAACACTGAAGCTTTCTTT.

The chain links TRBV2 to TRBJ2-1, with 7 bases matching TRBD1. The germline gives CDR1 SNHLY, CDR2 FYNNEI. The CDR3 has 13 residues. Germline trimming cut 6 bases from V and 4 bases from J; bases unmatched to any gene: 3. The CDR3: CASRQTGYNEQFF. CDR3 coding DNA: TGTGCCAGCAGGCAGACAGGGTACAATGAGCAGTTCTTC.